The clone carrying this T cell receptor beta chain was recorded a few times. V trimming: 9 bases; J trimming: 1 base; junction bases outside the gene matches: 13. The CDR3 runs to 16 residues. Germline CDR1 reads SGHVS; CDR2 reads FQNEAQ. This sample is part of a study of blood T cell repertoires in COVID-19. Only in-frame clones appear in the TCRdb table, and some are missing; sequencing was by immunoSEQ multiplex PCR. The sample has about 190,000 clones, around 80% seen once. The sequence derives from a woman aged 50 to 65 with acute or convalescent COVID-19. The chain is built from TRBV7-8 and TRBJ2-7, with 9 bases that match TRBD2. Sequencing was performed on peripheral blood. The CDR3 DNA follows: TGTGCCAGTACACCCACTTCTAGCGGGGCATCCTACGAGCAGTACTTC. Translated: CASTPTSSGASYEQYF.